The 10 T cell receptor beta chains below all came from one sample that was sequenced in a study of blood T cell repertoires in COVID-19. Clones were sequenced by immunoSEQ multiplex PCR, and TCRdb holds only the in-frame ones, with some missing. The profile shows just under 250,000 clones, about 86% of them singletons. Sequenced: peripheral blood. Receptors were obtained from a woman aged 30 to 39 who had recovered from COVID-19.

The sample holds a few counts of this clone. The chain couples TRBV30 to TRBJ2-6; a possible D gene is TRBD2 (6 bases). This CDR3 comprises 21 residues. Trimming took 0 bases from V and 0 from J, leaving 24 bases between them. The germline CDR1 and CDR2 sequences are GTSNPN and SVGIG (reference sequence). The chain's CDR3 is CAWSVLLGGGRQSSGANVLTF. The CDR3 region has the DNA TGTGCCTGGAGTGTACTCCTCGGGGGTGGGCGACAAAGCTCTGGGGCCAACGTCCTGACTTTC.

The chain uses TRBV25-1 and TRBJ1-1; tentative D call: TRBD1 (6 bases). Trimming took 5 bases from V and 6 from J, leaving 13 bases between them. This CDR3 spans 13 amino acids. Germline lookup yields CDR1 MGHDK and CDR2 SYGVNS. The CDR3 here is CASSYQGMAEAFF. In nucleotides, the CDR3 is TGTGCCAGCAGTTATCAGGGGATGGCTGAAGCTTTCTTT. Based on the CDR3 plus reference TRBV25-1 and TRBJ1-1, the full variable domain is EADIYQTPRYLVIGTGKKITLECSQTMGHDKMYWYQQDPGMELHLIHYSYGVNSTEKGDLSSESTVSRIRTEHFPLTLESARPSHTSQYLCASSYQGMAEAFFGQGTRLTVV.

This clone was recorded once. The genes are TRBV5-1 and TRBJ1-4; 7 bases are shared with TRBD1. J was trimmed by 2 bases and V by 0 bases; bases with no gene match: 1. The CDR3 consists of 15 residues. Germline V CDR1 and CDR2: SGHRS, YFSETQ. In DNA form, the CDR3 reads TGCGCCAGCAGCTTGGAGGGACAGACTAATGAAAAACTGTTTTTT. It specifies CASSLEGQTNEKLFF.

The V and J genes are TRBV4-2 and TRBJ2-7; 7 bases are shared with TRBD2. The CDR3 sequence is 14 residues long. With 0 bases clipped from V and 4 bases from J, the junction kept 3 bases outside the gene matches. The germline gives CDR1 LGHNA, CDR2 YNFKEQ. In DNA, the CDR3 is TGTGCCAGCAGCCAAGAAATCGGGGGGTACGAGCAGTACTTC. It translates to CASSQEIGGYEQYF.

The J gene is TRBJ2-1, the V gene TRBV5-1, with a weak D call TRBD2 (6 bases). CDR3 length equals 14 residues. From germline, CDR1 is SGHRS and CDR2 YFSETQ. V was trimmed by 4 bases and J by 3 bases, leaving 11 bases between them. In DNA, the CDR3 is TGCGCCAGCAGCGGGCTAGCGAACTACAATGAGCAGTTCTTC. Residues: CASSGLANYNEQFF. The full variable domain, with the rest looked up from reference TRBV5-1 and TRBJ2-1, is KAGVTQTPRYLIKTRGQQVTLSCSPISGHRSVSWYQQTPGQGLQFLFEYFSETQRNKGNFPGRFSGRQFSNSRSEMNVSTLELGDSALYLCASSGLANYNEQFFGPGTRLTVL.

The J gene is TRBJ2-1, the V gene TRBV3-1 (or the pseudogene TRBV3-2); weak D call: TRBD1 (6 bases). V lost 4 bases to trimming and J lost 3 bases, with 13 bases between them. The CDR3 sequence is 15 residues long. Germline V gives CDR1 LGHDT, CDR2 YNNKEL (reference sequence). As DNA, the CDR3 is TGTGCCAGCAGCCCGACTCAGGACAGCTACAATGAGCAGTTCTTC. Translation: CASSPTQDSYNEQFF.

The chain employs TRBV25-1 and TRBJ1-5; no definite D call. This CDR3 contains 13 residues. CDR1 is MGHDK and CDR2 is SYGVNS in the germline V gene. Trimming took off 0 bases at V and 2 bases at J, with 2 bases between the two ends. CDR3 sequence: CASSEYGNQPQHF. Here the CDR3 DNA reads TGTGCCAGCAGTGAATACGGCAATCAGCCCCAGCATTTT. The full variable domain, its missing parts supplied by reference TRBV25-1 and TRBJ1-5, is EADIYQTPRYLVIGTGKKITLECSQTMGHDKMYWYQQDPGMELHLIHYSYGVNSTEKGDLSSESTVSRIRTEHFPLTLESARPSHTSQYLCASSEYGNQPQHFGDGTRLSIL.

The chain carries TRBV5-1 and TRBJ1-3; maybe TRBD1 (5 bases). From germline, CDR1 is SGHRS and CDR2 YFSETQ. V lost 4 bases to trimming and J lost 0 bases, with 5 bases between them. The CDR3 is made up of 13 amino acids. The CDR3 sequence: CASSQGSGNTIYF. The DNA of the CDR3 is TGCGCCAGCAGCCAGGGCTCTGGAAACACCATATATTTT.

The gene calls are TRBV5-1 and TRBJ2-1, with 10 nucleotides matching TRBD1. J was trimmed by 4 bases and V by 3 bases; bases with no gene match: 4. Germline CDR1 and CDR2: SGHRS and YFSETQ. This CDR3 is built from 15 residues. DNA of the CDR3: TGCGCCAGCAGCTCACCGGGACAGGGGTACAATGAGCAGTTCTTC. Amino acids: CASSSPGQGYNEQFF. Drawing the rest from reference TRBV5-1 and TRBJ2-1, the complete variable domain is KAGVTQTPRYLIKTRGQQVTLSCSPISGHRSVSWYQQTPGQGLQFLFEYFSETQRNKGNFPGRFSGRQFSNSRSEMNVSTLELGDSALYLCASSSPGQGYNEQFFGPGTRLTVL.

For the CDR3, the DNA is TGCACCAGCAGCCACAAGCTACGTCCGGGACAGGGTAGTCTTGGGGGCACAGATACGCAGTATTTT. It codes for CTSSHKLRPGQGSLGGTDTQYF. The chain links TRBV1 to TRBJ2-3; the DNA was not compared with TRBD1, the D call given in the table. TRBV1 is reported as a pseudogene. The CDR3 runs to 22 residues.